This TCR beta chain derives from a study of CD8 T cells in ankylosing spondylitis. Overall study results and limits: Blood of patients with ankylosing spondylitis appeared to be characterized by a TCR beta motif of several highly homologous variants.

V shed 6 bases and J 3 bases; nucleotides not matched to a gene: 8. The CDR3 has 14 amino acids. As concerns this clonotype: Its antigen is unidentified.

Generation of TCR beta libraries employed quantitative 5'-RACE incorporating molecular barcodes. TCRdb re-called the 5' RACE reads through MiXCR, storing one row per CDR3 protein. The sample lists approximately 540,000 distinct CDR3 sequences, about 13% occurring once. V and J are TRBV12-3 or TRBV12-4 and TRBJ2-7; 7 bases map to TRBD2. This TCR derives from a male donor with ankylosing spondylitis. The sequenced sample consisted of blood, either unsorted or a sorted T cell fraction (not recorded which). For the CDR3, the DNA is TGTGCCAGCAGCTATAGCGGGCCGAGCTACGAGCAGTACTTC. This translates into CASSYSGPSYEQYF.